This TCR beta chain derives from a study of blood T cells in healthy people across ages. Next came a second PCR, run for about 6 to 12 cycles, which used a sample-barcoded 5' primer along with a J-beta primer mix. TCRdb independently ran MiXCR on the 5' RACE reads; one entry per CDR3 protein. The sample holds around 650,000 distinct CDR3 sequences, 40% to 45% seen once. Healthy Caucasians from Russia aged 6 to 90 served as donors. Isolated PBMCs totaled at least 7 million in each sample. The J segment lost 2 bases and the V segment lost 4 bases, leaving 6 bases of the junction unmatched. This CDR3 is built from 15 residues. Germline assignment: CDR1 SGHTA and CDR2 FQGTGA. This clonotype appeared once. Being one base from a much bigger clone, this may be a read error.

The chain employs TRBV7-3 and TRBJ2-5; TRBD1 matches at 8 bases. The sample was blood. This sequence originates from a man older than 75 in good health. CDR3 coding DNA: TGTGCCAGCAGCTCCCCGAACAGGGGGCAAGAGACCCAGTACTTC. Translating it yields CASSSPNRGQETQYF.